These T cell receptor beta chains were read from a single sample in a study of blood T cell repertoires in COVID-19. Profiled with immunoSEQ multiplex PCR; TCRdb holds only in-frame clones, not every one. The top ten hold about 4.2% of the sample, which has about 87,000 clones, about 79% seen once. The source material was peripheral blood. These receptors came from a woman aged 45-65 years with acute or convalescent COVID-19. Both conserved end residues are part of each CDR3. A D gene is named only where the DNA matches it firmly. The size entry is marked missing in some rows and otherwise reads once, few, many or a size class.

clone size: few
J gene: TRBJ2-5
D gene: TRBD2
V gene: TRBV5-8
CDR3 DNA: TGTGCCAGCAGCCCGGGACTAGCGGGAAAAGAGACCCAGTACTTC
CDR3 protein: CASSPGLAGKETQYF

clone size: .
J gene: TRBJ2-1
D gene: TRBD2
V gene: TRBV19
CDR3 DNA: TGTGCCACCCAGCGGGGGCCCAATTACAATGAGCAGTTCTTC
CDR3 protein: CATQRGPNYNEQFF

clone size: .
J gene: TRBJ1-2
D gene: .
V gene: TRBV24-1
CDR3 DNA: TGTGCCACCAGTGTACCGCGCCGCTATGGCTACACCTTC
CDR3 protein: CATSVPRRYGYTF

clone size: .
J gene: TRBJ1-6
D gene: TRBD1
V gene: TRBV10-2
CDR3 DNA: TGCGCCAGCTCCGGACAGGGTAATTCACCCCTCCACTTT
CDR3 protein: CASSGQGNSPLHF

clone size: .
J gene: TRBJ1-2
D gene: .
V gene: TRBV5-4
CDR3 DNA: TGTGCCAGCAGCTTTAGCGGGCCAGGGCTCTATGGCTACACCTTC
CDR3 protein: CASSFSGPGLYGYTF

clone size: .
J gene: TRBJ1-5
D gene: .
V gene: TRBV7-8
CDR3 DNA: TGTGCCAGCAGCTTAGGGGCGGGTCAAAATCAGCCCCAGCATTTT
CDR3 protein: CASSLGAGQNQPQHF

clone size: .
J gene: TRBJ1-5
D gene: .
V gene: TRBV27
CDR3 DNA: TGTGCCAGCAGTTTAAGGGGGAATCAGCCCCAGCATTTT
CDR3 protein: CASSLRGNQPQHF

clone size: .
J gene: TRBJ1-2
D gene: .
V gene: TRBV24-1
CDR3 DNA: TGTGCCACCCGCGGAATGCGAGGCTACACCTTC
CDR3 protein: CATRGMRGYTF

clone size: few
J gene: TRBJ2-7
D gene: .
V gene: TRBV11-2
CDR3 DNA: TGTGCCAGCAGCTTACAGACAGCCTACGAGCAGTACTTC
CDR3 protein: CASSLQTAYEQYF

clone size: once
J gene: TRBJ2-1
D gene: TRBD2
V gene: TRBV7-3
CDR3 DNA: TGTGCCAGCAGCACTAGCGGGGTCGACAATGAGCAGTTCTTC
CDR3 protein: CASSTSGVDNEQFF

clone size: .
J gene: TRBJ1-5
D gene: .
V gene: TRBV7-2
CDR3 DNA: TGTGCCAGCAGCGGACATAGCAATCAGCCCCAGCATTTT
CDR3 protein: CASSGHSNQPQHF

clone size: .
J gene: TRBJ1-1
D gene: TRBD1
V gene: TRBV4-1
CDR3 DNA: TGCGCCAGCAGCGGCGGACAGGGGTGGGGGGGCGCTGAAGCTTTCTTT
CDR3 protein: CASSGGQGWGGAEAFF

clone size: .
J gene: TRBJ2-1
D gene: .
V gene: TRBV18
CDR3 DNA: TGTGCCAGCTCACCCACGGCAGGGTCGAGCTCCTACAATGAGCAGTTCTTC
CDR3 protein: CASSPTAGSSSYNEQFF

clone size: .
J gene: TRBJ1-4
D gene: .
V gene: TRBV28
CDR3 DNA: TGTGCCAGCAGCCTTGGGCAGGGTGGGTTTCAGGGAAAACTGTTTTTT
CDR3 protein: CASSLGQGGFQGKLFF

clone size: .
J gene: TRBJ2-3
D gene: .
V gene: TRBV6-1
CDR3 DNA: TGTGCCAGCAGTGATCTAGGGGGCACAGATACGCAGTATTTT
CDR3 protein: CASSDLGGTDTQYF

clone size: .
J gene: TRBJ2-3
D gene: TRBD2
V gene: TRBV3-1/TRBV3-2
CDR3 DNA: TGTGCCAGCAGCTCCGAGGGGCGGGGGGGTACAGATACGCAGTATTTT
CDR3 protein: CASSSEGRGGTDTQYF

clone size: .
J gene: TRBJ1-2
D gene: TRBD1
V gene: TRBV15
CDR3 DNA: TGTGCCACCAGCAGAGATCAGGGGGACTATGGCTACACCTTC
CDR3 protein: CATSRDQGDYGYTF

clone size: few
J gene: TRBJ1-4
D gene: .
V gene: TRBV5-5
CDR3 DNA: TGTGCCAGCAGCTTTCGTGAGGAACTGTTTTTT
CDR3 protein: CASSFREELFF

clone size: .
J gene: TRBJ2-3
D gene: TRBD2
V gene: TRBV28
CDR3 DNA: TGTGCCAGCAGTCTACCGGGACTAGCGGGGTATACGCAGTATTTT
CDR3 protein: CASSLPGLAGYTQYF

clone size: .
J gene: TRBJ2-7
D gene: .
V gene: TRBV15
CDR3 DNA: TGTGCCACCAGCAGAGATACCAGGATATTCTACGAGCAGTACTTC
CDR3 protein: CATSRDTRIFYEQYF

clone size: .
J gene: TRBJ1-1
D gene: TRBD1
V gene: TRBV28
CDR3 DNA: TGTGCCAGCACTTATGCTAACAGGGGGGCTTTCTTT
CDR3 protein: CASTYANRGAFF

clone size: .
J gene: TRBJ2-1
D gene: TRBD2
V gene: TRBV5-5
CDR3 DNA: TGTGCCAGCATCCTTTTTAGCGGGGGGGACAATGAGCAGTTCTTC
CDR3 protein: CASILFSGGDNEQFF

clone size: .
J gene: TRBJ2-2
D gene: TRBD2
V gene: TRBV6-6
CDR3 DNA: TGTGCCAGCAGTCCCCGGGAGGGAGGGTTGACCGGGGAGCTGTTTTTT
CDR3 protein: CASSPREGGLTGELFF

clone size: .
J gene: TRBJ2-1
D gene: .
V gene: TRBV3-1/TRBV3-2
CDR3 DNA: TGTGCCAGCGGCTTGGGGGCCACTCGGCACAATGAGCAGTTCTTC
CDR3 protein: CASGLGATRHNEQFF

clone size: .
J gene: TRBJ2-1
D gene: TRBD2
V gene: TRBV4-2
CDR3 DNA: TGTGCCAGCAGCCTAAGCGGGGGCTACAATGAGCAGTTCTTC
CDR3 protein: CASSLSGGYNEQFF

clone size: .
J gene: TRBJ1-4
D gene: TRBD1
V gene: TRBV7-2
CDR3 DNA: TGTGCCAGCAGCCCCAGGGGGCCTAATGAAAAACTGTTTTTT
CDR3 protein: CASSPRGPNEKLFF

clone size: .
J gene: TRBJ2-7
D gene: .
V gene: TRBV6-2/TRBV6-3
CDR3 DNA: TGTGCCAGCAGCCCGGGGGGCGGGAGATACGAGCAGTACTTC
CDR3 protein: CASSPGGGRYEQYF

clone size: .
J gene: TRBJ2-7
D gene: TRBD1
V gene: TRBV5-6
CDR3 DNA: TGTGCCAGCACCACAGCCGGGACAGCCTCCTACGAGCAGTACTTC
CDR3 protein: CASTTAGTASYEQYF

clone size: few
J gene: TRBJ2-7
D gene: .
V gene: TRBV7-9
CDR3 DNA: TGTGCCAGTGGCGGTGGATGGAACGAGCAGTACTTC
CDR3 protein: CASGGGWNEQYF

clone size: few
J gene: TRBJ1-5
D gene: TRBD1
V gene: TRBV30
CDR3 DNA: TGTGCCTGGAGCGACAGGGAAGGTCAGCCCCAGCATTTT
CDR3 protein: CAWSDREGQPQHF

clone size: .
J gene: TRBJ2-3
D gene: TRBD1
V gene: TRBV5-8
CDR3 DNA: TGTGCCAGCAGCTTGCACACAGGGGCCAACACAGATACGCAGTATTTT
CDR3 protein: CASSLHTGANTDTQYF

clone size: .
J gene: TRBJ2-3
D gene: .
V gene: TRBV5-1
CDR3 DNA: TGCGCCAGCAGCTTGTCGGGGTTTCAAATAGCAGATACGCAGTATTTT
CDR3 protein: CASSLSGFQIADTQYF

clone size: few
J gene: TRBJ1-2
D gene: .
V gene: TRBV28
CDR3 DNA: TGTGCCAGCAGTTACAACCTCGGGGGTAGCTATGGCTACACCTTC
CDR3 protein: CASSYNLGGSYGYTF

clone size: .
J gene: TRBJ2-1
D gene: TRBD1
V gene: TRBV5-1
CDR3 DNA: TGCGCCAGCAGCTTGGAGGGGAATCCGACAGGGAGAAATGAGCAGTTCTTC
CDR3 protein: CASSLEGNPTGRNEQFF

clone size: .
J gene: TRBJ1-5
D gene: .
V gene: TRBV10-3
CDR3 DNA: TGTGCCATCAGTGAGTCGGGGGCGCCCCTGGGGGCCCAGCATTTT
CDR3 protein: CAISESGAPLGAQHF

clone size: once
J gene: TRBJ2-1
D gene: .
V gene: TRBV11-3
CDR3 DNA: TGTGCCAGCAGCTTAGATCTCCGGTCCTACAATGAGCAGTTCTTC
CDR3 protein: CASSLDLRSYNEQFF

clone size: .
J gene: TRBJ1-5
D gene: .
V gene: TRBV6-6
CDR3 DNA: TGTGCCAGCAGTTTTGGCCTGGACAGTGTGTATCAGCCCCAGCATTTT
CDR3 protein: CASSFGLDSVYQPQHF

clone size: .
J gene: TRBJ1-4
D gene: .
V gene: TRBV2
CDR3 DNA: TGTGCCAGCAGTGAGGGGCCCAGGGGTAATGAAAAACTGTTTTTT
CDR3 protein: CASSEGPRGNEKLFF

clone size: .
J gene: TRBJ2-1
D gene: TRBD2
V gene: TRBV5-1
CDR3 DNA: TGCGCCAGCAGCCCCCGGGGGGGCTCCTACAATGAGCAGTTCTTC
CDR3 protein: CASSPRGGSYNEQFF

clone size: .
J gene: TRBJ1-4
D gene: .
V gene: TRBV30
CDR3 DNA: TGTGCCTGGAGTGTACTAGGAGGGACCGAAAAACTGTTTTTT
CDR3 protein: CAWSVLGGTEKLFF

clone size: few
J gene: TRBJ1-6
D gene: .
V gene: TRBV27
CDR3 DNA: TGTGCCAGCAGTTTATTGGGGGGGGGCAGAAATAATTCACCCCTCCACTTT
CDR3 protein: CASSLLGGGRNNSPLHF

clone size: .
J gene: TRBJ1-2
D gene: TRBD1
V gene: TRBV5-4
CDR3 DNA: TGTGCCAGCAGCTTGATGGGACAGAACTATGGCTACACCTTC
CDR3 protein: CASSLMGQNYGYTF

clone size: few
J gene: TRBJ1-1
D gene: .
V gene: TRBV7-2
CDR3 DNA: TGTGCCAGCAGCTACTATTTGAACACTGAAGCTTTCTTT
CDR3 protein: CASSYYLNTEAFF

clone size: .
J gene: TRBJ2-7
D gene: TRBD2
V gene: TRBV6-5
CDR3 DNA: TGTGCCACTGCCGGGACTAGCATCGACGAGCAGTACTTC
CDR3 protein: CATAGTSIDEQYF

clone size: .
J gene: TRBJ1-1
D gene: .
V gene: TRBV27
CDR3 DNA: TGTGCCAGCACCCAAAGGAAGCCCCGGGGGAACACTGAAGCTTTCTTT
CDR3 protein: CASTQRKPRGNTEAFF

clone size: .
J gene: TRBJ2-1
D gene: TRBD1
V gene: TRBV19
CDR3 DNA: TGTGCCAGTAGTATAGGAGAGGGACAGGGGGCATCGTATGAGCAGTTCTTC
CDR3 protein: CASSIGEGQGASYEQFF

clone size: .
J gene: TRBJ1-2
D gene: .
V gene: TRBV11-3
CDR3 DNA: TGTGCCAGCAGCGTCGACCCGGGAGGCTCCGGCTACACCTTC
CDR3 protein: CASSVDPGGSGYTF

clone size: .
J gene: TRBJ1-2
D gene: .
V gene: TRBV21-1
CDR3 DNA: TGTGCCAGCAGCGCAAAGATAGGCGGGACAGCCTATGGCTACACCTTC
CDR3 protein: CASSAKIGGTAYGYTF

clone size: .
J gene: TRBJ2-3
D gene: .
V gene: TRBV4-3
CDR3 DNA: TGCGCCAGCAGCCAAGAGGGGGCAGGGGTTAAAGATACGCAGTATTTT
CDR3 protein: CASSQEGAGVKDTQYF

clone size: many
J gene: TRBJ2-2
D gene: .
V gene: TRBV6-2/TRBV6-3
CDR3 DNA: TGTGCCAGCAGCTCAGGGTCCGGGGAGCTGTTTTTT
CDR3 protein: CASSSGSGELFF

clone size: .
J gene: TRBJ1-5
D gene: TRBD1
V gene: TRBV6-6
CDR3 DNA: TGTGCCAGCAAAGGAGGGCAGGGGGTCCAGCCCCAGCATTTT
CDR3 protein: CASKGGQGVQPQHF

clone size: once
J gene: TRBJ1-2
D gene: .
V gene: TRBV7-2
CDR3 DNA: TGTGCCAGCAGCTTAGCGGCAGGGTCGGGCGGCTACACCTTC
CDR3 protein: CASSLAAGSGGYTF

clone size: .
J gene: TRBJ1-1
D gene: TRBD1
V gene: TRBV10-3
CDR3 DNA: TGTGCCATCAGTGAGCGACAGGGCGAGAACACTGAAGCTTTCTTT
CDR3 protein: CAISERQGENTEAFF

clone size: .
J gene: TRBJ2-3
D gene: TRBD2
V gene: TRBV5-1
CDR3 DNA: TGCGCCAGCAGCTTGGGATCTAGCGGGGTGACAGATACGCAGTATTTT
CDR3 protein: CASSLGSSGVTDTQYF

clone size: many
J gene: TRBJ2-7
D gene: .
V gene: TRBV6-1
CDR3 DNA: TGTGCCAGCAGTGAAGGGACAGAGTCCTACGAGCAGTACTTC
CDR3 protein: CASSEGTESYEQYF